This T cell receptor beta chain is drawn from a study of blood T cell repertoires in COVID-19. For the study at large: COVID-19 samples collected from the United States, Italy and Spain covered acute and convalescent phases.

Original processing notes: Reference gene primer amplification gave estimated nucleated cell counts. The method was immunoSEQ multiplex PCR; TCRdb's version includes in-frame clones alone and lacks a portion of them. V and J calls and clone size are those listed in that table; D and trimming were worked out from the DNA. This table holds 100,000 to 150,000 clones, approximately 80% found once. Per germline, CDR1 LGHDT and CDR2 YNNKEL (reference sequence). The germline V and J ends were trimmed by 4 bases and 2 bases, with 15 bases remaining between them. The CDR3 sequence is 16 residues long. The rearrangement links TRBV3-1 (or the pseudogene TRBV3-2) to TRBJ1-3; D possibly corresponds to TRBD1 (5 bases). Sequencing used peripheral blood. The receptor was isolated from a man between 60 and 75 years old with acute or convalescent COVID-19. CDR3 nucleotide sequence: TGTGCCAGCAGCCCATTAATGCGGGGGGCTGGAAACACCATATATTTT. Its protein product is CASSPLMRGAGNTIYF.